The rows below give T cell receptor beta chains drawn from one sample of a study of CD8 T cells in ankylosing spondylitis. TCRdb re-analysed the 5' RACE reads in MiXCR, keeping a single row per CDR3 protein. The data contain 220,000 or so distinct CDR3 sequences, approximately 20% of them singletons. Sequenced material: blood, either unsorted or a sorted T cell fraction (not recorded which). These receptors all stem from a male donor with ankylosing spondylitis. CDR3s include the opening cysteine and the closing phenylalanine or tryptophan. D genes are given only for firm matches. Rows may omit the clone size; those that give it use once, few, many or a size class.

TRBV13	TRBJ1-2	.	TRBD1	TGTGCCAGCAGCTTACCGGGACAGGGAAACTATGGCTACACCTTC	CASSLPGQGNYGYTF
TRBV28	TRBJ2-1	.	.	TGTGCCAGCAGCCTAGGGGTTGGATTCTCTGAGCAGTTCTTC	CASSLGVGFSEQFF
TRBV7-9	TRBJ1-4	.	.	TGTGCCAGCAGCACCCTGCAGGGCTATAATGAAAAACTGTTTTTT	CASSTLQGYNEKLFF
TRBV28	TRBJ2-1	.	.	TGTGCCAGCAGTTTTTTGGAATCCTACAATGAGCAGTTCTTC	CASSFLESYNEQFF
TRBV5-6	TRBJ1-1	few	.	TGTGCCAGCAGCTGGGATGACACCACTGAAGCTTTCTTT	CASSWDDTTEAFF
TRBV2	TRBJ1-3	.	TRBD1	TGTGCCAGCAGTGAAGCGCTTCGGGACAGCTCTGGAAACACCATATATTTT	CASSEALRDSSGNTIYF
TRBV25-1	TRBJ2-3	.	TRBD2	TGTGCCAGCAGTGTACCCGGACTAGCGGGAGCTAATACGCAGTATTTT	CASSVPGLAGANTQYF
TRBV12-3/TRBV12-4	TRBJ2-4	many	.	TGTGCCAGCAGTACCCCCGAGGGTGCCAAAAACATTCAGTACTTC	CASSTPEGAKNIQYF
TRBV19	TRBJ1-1	.	.	TGTGCCAGTAGTATAAGTTTCACTGAAGCTTTCTTT	CASSISFTEAFF
TRBV4-1	TRBJ1-1	few	.	TGCGCCAGCAGCCAAGGGACATCAGTAATCGCTGAAGCTTTCTTT	CASSQGTSVIAEAFF
TRBV4-1	TRBJ2-7	.	.	TGCGCCAGCAGCCAAGTATCAGCGGACCCCTACGAGCAGTACTTC	CASSQVSADPYEQYF
TRBV5-1	TRBJ2-7	many	TRBD1	TGCGCCAGCAGCTCCGGGACAGGGTCGTACGAGCAGTACTTC	CASSSGTGSYEQYF
TRBV7-2	TRBJ2-1	.	TRBD2	TGTGCCAGCAGCCCTTCGGCGGGAGCCTACAATGAGCAGTTCTTC	CASSPSAGAYNEQFF
TRBV6-6	TRBJ2-5	.	.	TGTGCCAGCAGCCCCCAGCCACAAGAGACCCAGTACTTC	CASSPQPQETQYF
TRBV6-2/TRBV6-3	TRBJ2-7	.	.	TGTGCCAGCACCGGTGATGGACGGTCCTACGAGCAGTACTTC	CASTGDGRSYEQYF
TRBV20-1	TRBJ2-1	.	.	TGCAGTGCCTACCAGACTGGGAGCTCCTACAATGAGCAGTTCTTC	CSAYQTGSSYNEQFF
TRBV6-5	TRBJ1-1	.	.	TGTGCCAGCAGTACAGAGCCCGTCGAAGCTTTCTTT	CASSTEPVEAFF
TRBV7-9	TRBJ2-7	.	.	TGTGCCAGCAGCCCTTCCCTCGGAGGGTACGAGGAGCAGTACTTC	CASSPSLGGYEEQYF
TRBV4-2	TRBJ2-3	.	.	TGTGCCAGCAGCCAAGAGTCCGCCACAGATACGCAGTATTTT	CASSQESATDTQYF
TRBV4-2	TRBJ2-3	.	TRBD2	TGTGCCAGCAGCTTTATAGGACTAGCGGGGACCACAGATACGCAGTATTTT	CASSFIGLAGTTDTQYF
TRBV6-2/TRBV6-3	TRBJ2-1	.	.	TGTGCCAGTCAGGGTATAAGGTCCTACAATGAGCAGTTCTTC	CASQGIRSYNEQFF
TRBV12-3/TRBV12-4	TRBJ1-4	.	.	TGTGCCAGCAGTCCCTCCGGCTTGGAAAAACTGTTTTTT	CASSPSGLEKLFF
TRBV7-6	TRBJ2-5	.	.	TGTGCCAGCAGCTTAGTGGGGGATGGGGAGACCCAGTACTTC	CASSLVGDGETQYF
TRBV20-1	TRBJ2-7	.	TRBD1	TGCAGTGCTACTCTCTTCGACAGGGGGCGGGAGCAGTACTTC	CSATLFDRGREQYF
TRBV5-1	TRBJ2-7	.	.	TGCGCCAGGCTCCAGGGATTCTACGAGCAGTACTTC	CARLQGFYEQYF
TRBV28	TRBJ2-7	.	.	TGTGCCAGCAGTTTAAGGGACATCTCCTACGAGCAGTACTTC	CASSLRDISYEQYF
TRBV9	TRBJ1-3	.	.	TGTGCCAGCAGCGTAGGGCAGCACTCTGGAAACACCATATATTTT	CASSVGQHSGNTIYF
TRBV5-6	TRBJ1-2	.	.	TGTGCCAGCAGCTTGGCCCTGGGAAACTATGGCTACACCTTC	CASSLALGNYGYTF
TRBV24-1	TRBJ2-2	.	.	TGTGCCACCAGTGCGGACACCGGGGAGCTGTTTTTT	CATSADTGELFF
TRBV6-1	TRBJ2-7	once	.	TGTGCCAGCAGACAGGGAGTTGTGGGTGACGAGCAGTACTTC	CASRQGVVGDEQYF
TRBV29-1	TRBJ2-7	few	.	TGCAGCGTTGTTGAACCCTACGAGCAGTACTTC	CSVVEPYEQYF
TRBV3-1	TRBJ2-3	few	TRBD1	TGTGCCAGCAGCCCCCCTTCGGACAGGGGCGCAGATACGCAGTATTTT	CASSPPSDRGADTQYF
TRBV12-3/TRBV12-4	TRBJ2-5	few	TRBD2	TGTGCCAGCAGCGGGGGGTGGGAGACCCAGTACTTC	CASSGGWETQYF
TRBV7-3	TRBJ2-1	.	.	TGTGCCAGCAGCTTATTCCCTAGCCGCTACAATGAGCAGTTCTTC	CASSLFPSRYNEQFF
TRBV7-9	TRBJ2-2	.	TRBD2	TGTGCCAGCAGCTTAGCTGCAGCGGGATACACCGGGGAGCTGTTTTTT	CASSLAAAGYTGELFF
TRBV2	TRBJ1-5	few	.	TGTGCCAGCAGAACGGGCGTCAATCAGCCCCAGCATTTT	CASRTGVNQPQHF
TRBV7-9	TRBJ2-2	many	.	TGTGCCAGCAGCTTAGGCGCAGCGGAAGCGGGCACCGGGGAGCTGTTTTTT	CASSLGAAEAGTGELFF
TRBV4-1	TRBJ1-6	.	.	TGCGCCAGCAGCCAACCGGACACAGACCTTTCACCCCTCCACTTT	CASSQPDTDLSPLHF
TRBV12-3/TRBV12-4	TRBJ1-1	.	.	TGTGCCAGCAGTTTTCTGAACACTGAAGCTTTCTTT	CASSFLNTEAFF
TRBV4-3	TRBJ1-4	.	.	TGCGCCAGCAGCCGCTTGACAGGATCTAATGAAAAACTGTTTTTT	CASSRLTGSNEKLFF
TRBV20-1	TRBJ2-2	few	.	TGCAGTGCTAGAGATTGGTGGTCGGGAGAGCCCGGGGAGCTGTTTTTT	CSARDWWSGEPGELFF
TRBV27	TRBJ1-5	.	.	TGTGCCAGCAGTTTATCAGGGGGAAGTGAGCCCCAGCATTTT	CASSLSGGSEPQHF
TRBV4-1	TRBJ1-2	many	TRBD1	TGCGCCAGCAGCCCGGGACAGGATTATGGCTACACCTTC	CASSPGQDYGYTF
TRBV30	TRBJ2-7	few	TRBD1	TGTGCCTGGACCAAAACAGGGGGCGCAGCCGAGCAGTACTTC	CAWTKTGGAAEQYF
TRBV29-1	TRBJ2-1	.	TRBD2	TGCAGCGTTGACTCCGACAGTGGACTAGCGGGTAACAATGAGCAGTTCTTC	CSVDSDSGLAGNNEQFF